These T cell receptor beta chains were read from a single sample in a study of early T cells in non-severe SARS-CoV-2 infection. One entry per CDR3 protein results from TCRdb running MiXCR on the 5' RACE reads. The data hold roughly 51,000 distinct CDR3 sequences, with under 14% observed a single time. The sequenced material came from whole blood. The source of these receptors is an adult who was a healthcare worker with PCR-confirmed SARS-CoV-2 infection or an uninfected control (not recorded which). Both conserved end residues are part of each CDR3. D genes are given only for firm matches. Clone size is given for some rows only: seen once, a few or many times, or a class if the clone is expanded.

clone_size d_call j_call cdr3_length v_call cdr3_aa cdr3_nt
few TRBD2 TRBJ2-3 17 TRBV12-3/TRBV12-4 CASSKRGGTSGADTQYF TGTGCCAGCAGCAAAAGAGGAGGGACTAGCGGGGCAGATACGCAGTATTTT
many TRBD1 TRBJ1-1 15 TRBV28 CASSPGGQGRTEAFF TGTGCCAGCAGTCCCGGAGGACAGGGAAGGACTGAAGCTTTCTTT
many - TRBJ1-6 14 TRBV6-4 CASRNGNNNSPLHF TGTGCCAGCAGGAACGGAAACAATAATTCACCCCTCCACTTT
- - TRBJ2-3 14 TRBV12-3/TRBV12-4 CASKNSASTDTQYF TGTGCCAGCAAGAATAGCGCTAGCACAGATACGCAGTATTTT
many TRBD2 TRBJ2-3 14 TRBV28 CASSLGGGQDTQYF TGTGCCAGCAGCCTCGGGGGGGGCCAAGATACGCAGTATTTT
- - TRBJ1-6 15 TRBV18 CASSPQGVFNSPLHF TGTGCCAGCTCACCACAGGGAGTTTTTAATTCACCCCTCCACTTT
many - TRBJ2-3 18 TRBV28 CASSETGAGTDGTDTQYF TGTGCCAGCAGCGAAACCGGGGCTGGAACGGATGGCACAGATACGCAGTATTTT
few - TRBJ2-5 14 TRBV5-1 CASSLGVNQETQYF TGCGCCAGCAGCTTGGGGGTTAACCAAGAGACCCAGTACTTC
many - TRBJ2-5 15 TRBV7-6 CASSRGKGLEETQYF TGTGCCAGCAGCAGGGGAAAGGGCCTGGAGGAGACCCAGTACTTC
many - TRBJ2-5 16 TRBV10-3 CAISGWADDLQETQYF TGTGCCATCAGTGGTTGGGCAGATGACCTACAAGAGACCCAGTACTTC
many - TRBJ2-7 12 TRBV2 CASSEDTYEQYF TGTGCCAGCAGTGAGGACACCTACGAGCAGTACTTC
few - TRBJ1-4 14 TRBV5-1 CASSFGGVAEKLFF TGCGCCAGCAGCTTTGGAGGGGTAGCTGAAAAACTGTTTTTT
few - TRBJ1-2 12 TRBV18 CATTGPSYGYTF TGTGCCACCACGGGGCCCTCCTATGGCTACACCTTC
- TRBD2 TRBJ2-2 14 TRBV28 CASRRAGVAGDLFF TGTGCCAGCAGACGGGCGGGAGTGGCCGGGGACCTGTTTTTT
- - TRBJ2-1 12 TRBV10-3 CAMAEGRNEQFF TGTGCCATGGCGGAGGGCCGGAATGAGCAGTTCTTC
few - TRBJ1-1 11 TRBV25-1 CASSGRREAFF TGTGCCAGCAGCGGGAGGAGAGAAGCTTTCTTT
few - TRBJ2-1 12 TRBV29-1 CSVGVPPNEQFF TGCAGCGTCGGGGTCCCCCCGAATGAGCAGTTCTTC
many TRBD1 TRBJ1-1 14 TRBV27 CASSPGTGGLEAFF TGTGCCAGCAGTCCAGGGACAGGGGGCCTTGAAGCTTTCTTT
- - TRBJ2-1 13 TRBV7-2 CASSLDSYNEQFF TGTGCCAGCAGCTTAGATTCCTACAATGAGCAGTTCTTC
many - TRBJ1-5 13 TRBV10-3 CAATGGSNQPQHF TGTGCCGCCACGGGGGGATCCAATCAGCCCCAGCATTTT
few TRBD2 TRBJ2-7 15 TRBV28 CASTPPVAGKKEQYF TGTGCCAGCACTCCCCCGGTAGCGGGAAAGAAGGAGCAGTACTTC
- TRBD1 TRBJ1-4 15 TRBV9 CASSAGTGDGEKLFF TGTGCCAGCAGCGCCGGGACAGGGGATGGGGAAAAACTGTTTTTT
many TRBD1 TRBJ1-5 14 TRBV9 CASSEGTGTQPQHF TGTGCCAGCAGCGAGGGGACAGGCACTCAGCCCCAGCATTTT
- TRBD2 TRBJ2-1 14 TRBV24-1 CATSDLGTTNEQFF TGTGCCACCAGTGATTTAGGGACTACCAATGAGCAGTTCTTC
many TRBD2 TRBJ2-3 15 TRBV7-3 CASSAVGGGGGAQYF TGTGCCAGCAGCGCCGTGGGCGGCGGTGGGGGGGCGCAGTATTTT
many - TRBJ1-5 14 TRBV5-1 CASSRGDSNQPQHF TGCGCCAGCAGCCGAGGTGATAGCAATCAGCCCCAGCATTTT
few - TRBJ2-2 15 TRBV5-4 CASSLLTREHGELFF TGTGCCAGCAGCTTACTCACTAGAGAACACGGGGAGCTGTTTTTT
many TRBD1 TRBJ2-5 15 TRBV7-9 CASSLATGGSKTQYF TGTGCCAGCAGCTTAGCCACAGGGGGCAGCAAGACCCAGTACTTC
- TRBD1 TRBJ1-2 14 TRBV20-1 CSARDTDRDSGYTF TGCAGTGCTAGAGATACCGACAGGGACTCTGGCTACACCTTC
- - TRBJ2-5 15 TRBV11-2 CASSLRGTLQETQYF TGTGCCAGCAGCCTTCGGGGGACACTTCAAGAGACCCAGTACTTC
many TRBD1 TRBJ1-6 15 TRBV10-3 CAISEGDRGNSPLHF TGTGCCATCAGTGAAGGAGACAGGGGTAATTCACCCCTCCACTTT
many TRBD2 TRBJ2-1 13 TRBV6-5 CASRLIAGEEQFF TGTGCCAGCAGACTTATAGCGGGAGAGGAGCAGTTCTTC
- - TRBJ2-7 12 TRBV6-2/TRBV6-3 CASSYYSYEQYF TGTGCCAGCAGTTACTACTCCTACGAGCAGTACTTC
many - TRBJ2-7 17 TRBV27 CASKTRDGSDPSPEQYF TGTGCCAGCAAGACTCGGGACGGATCAGACCCCTCTCCCGAGCAGTACTTC
few TRBD1 TRBJ2-3 15 TRBV11-2 CASQRTGGSTDTQYF TGTGCCAGCCAACGGACAGGGGGAAGCACAGATACGCAGTATTTT
- - TRBJ2-1 15 TRBV27 CASHGLPRAYNEQFF TGTGCCAGCCACGGTCTACCGAGGGCCTACAATGAGCAGTTCTTC
few - TRBJ2-2 14 TRBV7-9 CASSLRRAPGELFF TGTGCCAGCAGCTTACGAAGGGCTCCCGGGGAGCTGTTTTTT
few - TRBJ2-7 13 TRBV29-1 CSVDLEGAYEQYF TGCAGCGTTGATCTCGAGGGTGCCTACGAGCAGTACTTC
few TRBD2 TRBJ2-5 16 TRBV5-6 CASSLGPAGYQETQYF TGTGCCAGCAGCTTGGGCCCAGCGGGATACCAAGAGACCCAGTACTTC
- TRBD2 TRBJ2-3 16 TRBV5-6 CASSWGLAGYTDTQYF TGTGCCAGCAGCTGGGGACTAGCGGGGTACACAGATACGCAGTATTTT
few TRBD1 TRBJ1-2 14 TRBV28 CASSPYDRADGYTF TGTGCCAGCAGTCCATACGACAGGGCGGATGGCTACACCTTC
few - TRBJ1-1 14 TRBV20-1 CSARGGGSGTEAFF TGCAGTGCTAGAGGTGGGGGGTCTGGCACTGAAGCTTTCTTT
few - TRBJ2-5 15 TRBV25-1 CASSEYGSTVETQYF TGTGCCAGCAGTGAATATGGCAGTACGGTGGAGACCCAGTACTTC
- - TRBJ2-7 13 TRBV29-1 CSVSGRGRYEQYF TGCAGCGTGTCGGGCAGGGGGAGGTACGAGCAGTACTTC